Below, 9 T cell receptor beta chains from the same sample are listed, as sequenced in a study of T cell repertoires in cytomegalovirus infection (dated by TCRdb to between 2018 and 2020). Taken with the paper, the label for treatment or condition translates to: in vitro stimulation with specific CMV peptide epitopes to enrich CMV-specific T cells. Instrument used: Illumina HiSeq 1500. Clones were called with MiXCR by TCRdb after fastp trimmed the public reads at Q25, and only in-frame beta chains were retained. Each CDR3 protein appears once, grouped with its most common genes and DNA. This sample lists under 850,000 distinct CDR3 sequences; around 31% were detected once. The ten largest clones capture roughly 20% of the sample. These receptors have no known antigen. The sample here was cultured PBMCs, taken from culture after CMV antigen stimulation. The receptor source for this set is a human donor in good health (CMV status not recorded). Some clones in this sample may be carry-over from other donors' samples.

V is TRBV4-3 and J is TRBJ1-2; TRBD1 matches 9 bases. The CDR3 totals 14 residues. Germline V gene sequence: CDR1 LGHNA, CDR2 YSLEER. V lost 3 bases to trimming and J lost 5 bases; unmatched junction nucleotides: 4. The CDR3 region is CASSQEDRGYGYTF. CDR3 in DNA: TGCGCCAGCAGCCAGGAGGACAGGGGATATGGCTACACCTTC.

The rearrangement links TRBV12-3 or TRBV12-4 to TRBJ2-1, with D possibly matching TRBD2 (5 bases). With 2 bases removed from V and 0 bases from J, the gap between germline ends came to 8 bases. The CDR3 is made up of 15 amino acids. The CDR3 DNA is TGTGCCAGCAGTTTACTAGACTACTCCTACAATGAGCAGTTCTTC. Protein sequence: CASSLLDYSYNEQFF.

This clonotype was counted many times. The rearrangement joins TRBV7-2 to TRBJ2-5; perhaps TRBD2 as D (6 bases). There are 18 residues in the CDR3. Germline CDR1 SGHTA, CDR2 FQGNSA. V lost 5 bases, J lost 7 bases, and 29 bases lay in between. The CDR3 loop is CASSRDLTGLPGLGTQYF. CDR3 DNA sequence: TGTGCCAGCAGCCGAGACCTCACGGGACTCCCGGGGCTTGGGACCCAGTACTTC.

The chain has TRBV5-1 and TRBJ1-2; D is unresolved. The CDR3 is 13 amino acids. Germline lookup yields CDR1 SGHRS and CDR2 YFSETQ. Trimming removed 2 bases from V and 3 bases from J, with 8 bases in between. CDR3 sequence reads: CASSFPPYYGYTF. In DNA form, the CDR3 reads TGCGCCAGCAGCTTCCCCCCATACTATGGCTACACCTTC.

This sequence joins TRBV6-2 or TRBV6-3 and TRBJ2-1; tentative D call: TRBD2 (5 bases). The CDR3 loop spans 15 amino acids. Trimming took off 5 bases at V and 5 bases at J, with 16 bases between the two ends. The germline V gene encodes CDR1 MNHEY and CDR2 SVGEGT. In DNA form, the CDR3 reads TGTGCCAGCAGTCCCTTAGCGTATTTGAACAATGAGCAGTTCTTC. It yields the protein CASSPLAYLNNEQFF.

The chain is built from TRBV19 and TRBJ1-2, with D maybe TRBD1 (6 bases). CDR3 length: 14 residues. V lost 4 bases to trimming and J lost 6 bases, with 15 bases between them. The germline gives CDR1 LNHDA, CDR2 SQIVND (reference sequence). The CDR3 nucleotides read TGTGCCAGTAGTACCTGGACAGCTGGGGATGGCTACACCTTC. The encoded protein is CASSTWTAGDGYTF.

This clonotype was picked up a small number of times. CDR3 in DNA: TGTGCCAGCAGCTTAGGGCAGAGAACGCAGTATTTT. Its protein product is CASSLGQRTQYF. The J gene is TRBJ2-3, the V gene TRBV7-2; D unresolved. The germline V gene has CDR1 SGHTA and CDR2 FQGNSA. This CDR3 region has 12 residues. V was clipped by 1 base and J by 9 bases, with 8 bases between them.

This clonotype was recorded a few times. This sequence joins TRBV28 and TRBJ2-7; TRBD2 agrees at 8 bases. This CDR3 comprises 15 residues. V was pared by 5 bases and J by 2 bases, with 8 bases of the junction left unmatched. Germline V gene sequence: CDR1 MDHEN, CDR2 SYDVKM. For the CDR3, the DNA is TGTGCCAGCAGTCTGCCGGGACTAGGCACCTACGAGCAGTACTTC. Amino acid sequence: CASSLPGLGTYEQYF. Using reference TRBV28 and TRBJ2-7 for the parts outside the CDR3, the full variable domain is DVKVTQSSRYLVKRTGEKVFLECVQDMDHENMFWYRQDPGLGLRLIYFSYDVKMKEKGDIPEGYSVSREKKERFSLILESASTNQTSMYLCASSLPGLGTYEQYFGPGTRLTVT.

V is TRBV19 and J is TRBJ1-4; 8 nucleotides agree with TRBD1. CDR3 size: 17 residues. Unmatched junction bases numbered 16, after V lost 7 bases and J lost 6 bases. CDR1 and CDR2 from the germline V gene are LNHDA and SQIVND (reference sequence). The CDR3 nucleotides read TGTGCCAGTACCCCTTTCGGACAGGGTGAAGCGGATGAAAAACTGTTTTTT. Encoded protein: CASTPFGQGEADEKLFF.